This paragraph covers one TCR beta chain sequence. This entry is derived from a study of blood T cell repertoires in COVID-19. As originally analysed: Amplified reference gene primers provided the basis for estimating nucleated cell counts. This table comes from immunoSEQ multiplex PCR, and its TCRdb copy is limited to in-frame clones, with some not included. That table furnishes V, J and clone size, whereas the DNA furnished D and trimming. The sample includes some 150,000 clones, around 83% of them seen just once. In germline, CDR1 is SGHRS, CDR2 YFSETQ. The CDR3 is made up of 16 amino acids. V was pared by 3 bases and J by 6 bases, with 13 bases of the junction left unmatched.

The chain joins TRBV5-1 to TRBJ2-7; 9 nucleotides match TRBD2. The sequence was collected from a woman aged 60 to 75 with COVID-19, enrolled during active disease. Sequences were obtained from peripheral blood. The CDR3 region has the DNA TGCGCCAGCAGCTCGGAATTATTAGCGGGGGTCGGCGAGCAGTACTTC. It encodes CASSSELLAGVGEQYF.